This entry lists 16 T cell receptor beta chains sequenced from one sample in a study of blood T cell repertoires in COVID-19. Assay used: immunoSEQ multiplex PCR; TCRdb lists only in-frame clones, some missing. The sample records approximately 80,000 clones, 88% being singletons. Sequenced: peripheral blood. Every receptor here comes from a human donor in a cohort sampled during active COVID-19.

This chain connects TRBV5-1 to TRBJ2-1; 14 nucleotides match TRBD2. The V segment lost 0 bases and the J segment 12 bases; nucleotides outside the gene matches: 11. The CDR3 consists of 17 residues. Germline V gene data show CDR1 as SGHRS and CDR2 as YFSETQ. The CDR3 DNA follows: TGCGCCAGCAGCTTGGATCCGGGACTAGCGGGAGCTGGGGTGCAGTTCTTC. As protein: CASSLDPGLAGAGVQFF.

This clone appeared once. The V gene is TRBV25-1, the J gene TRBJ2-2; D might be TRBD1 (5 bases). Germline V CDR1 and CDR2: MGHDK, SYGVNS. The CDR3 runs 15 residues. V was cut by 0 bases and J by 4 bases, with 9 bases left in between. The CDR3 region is CASSEYQGFTGELFF. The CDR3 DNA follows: TGTGCCAGCAGTGAATATCAGGGATTCACCGGGGAGCTGTTTTTT.

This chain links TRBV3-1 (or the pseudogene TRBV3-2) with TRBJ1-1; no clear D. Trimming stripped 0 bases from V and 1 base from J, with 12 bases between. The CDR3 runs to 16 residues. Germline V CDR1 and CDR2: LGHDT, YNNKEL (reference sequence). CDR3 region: CASSQDRAGGNTEAFF. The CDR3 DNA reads TGTGCCAGCAGCCAAGATCGGGCAGGAGGGAACACTGAAGCTTTCTTT.

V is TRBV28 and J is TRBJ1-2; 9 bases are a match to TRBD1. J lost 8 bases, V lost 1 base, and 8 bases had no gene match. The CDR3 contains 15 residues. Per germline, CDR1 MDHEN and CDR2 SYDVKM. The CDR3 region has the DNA TGTGCCAGCAGTTTATACAGGGGGCAGACTATCGGCTACACCTTC. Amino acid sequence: CASSLYRGQTIGYTF.

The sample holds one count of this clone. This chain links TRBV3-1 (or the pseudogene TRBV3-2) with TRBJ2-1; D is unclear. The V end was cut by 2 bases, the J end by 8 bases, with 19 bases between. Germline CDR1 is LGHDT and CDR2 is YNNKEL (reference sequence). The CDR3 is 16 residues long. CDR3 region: CASSQTISQPQDEQFF. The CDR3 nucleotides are TGTGCCAGCAGCCAAACCATTTCACAGCCGCAAGATGAGCAGTTCTTC.

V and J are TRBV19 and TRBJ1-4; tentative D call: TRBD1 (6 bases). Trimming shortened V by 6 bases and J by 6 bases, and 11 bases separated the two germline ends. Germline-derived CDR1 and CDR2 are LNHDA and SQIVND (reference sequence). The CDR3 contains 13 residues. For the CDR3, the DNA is TGTGCCAGTAGGGACAGAGGAGATGAAAAACTGTTTTTT. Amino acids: CASRDRGDEKLFF.

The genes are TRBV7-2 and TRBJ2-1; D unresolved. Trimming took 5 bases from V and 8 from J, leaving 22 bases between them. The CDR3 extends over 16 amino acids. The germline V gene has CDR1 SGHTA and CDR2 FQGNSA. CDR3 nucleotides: TGTGCCAGCAGCGTGACCCCTCCGAGAGGAGCATATGAGCAGTTCTTC. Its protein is CASSVTPPRGAYEQFF. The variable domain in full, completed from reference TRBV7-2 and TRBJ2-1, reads GAGVSQSPSNKVTEKGKDVELRCDPISGHTALYWYRQSLGQGLEFLIYFQGNSAPDKSGLPSDRFSAERTGGSVSTLTIQRTQQEDSAVYLCASSVTPPRGAYEQFFGPGTRLTVL.

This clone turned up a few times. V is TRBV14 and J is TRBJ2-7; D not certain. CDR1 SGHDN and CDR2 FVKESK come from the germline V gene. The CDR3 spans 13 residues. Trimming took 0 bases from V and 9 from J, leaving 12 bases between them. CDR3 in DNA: TGTGCCAGCAGCCAAGATGTGGTGGCAGGGCAGTACTTC. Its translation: CASSQDVVAGQYF.

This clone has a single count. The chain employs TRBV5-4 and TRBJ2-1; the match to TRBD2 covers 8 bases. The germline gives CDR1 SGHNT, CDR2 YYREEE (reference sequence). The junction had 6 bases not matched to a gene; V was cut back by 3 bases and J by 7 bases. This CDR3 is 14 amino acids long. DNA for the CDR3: TGTGCCAGCAGCTCAACCGGGACTAGGAATGAGCAGTTCTTC. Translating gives CASSSTGTRNEQFF.

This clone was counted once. CDR3 loop: CASSYAASGRGEQFF. The CDR3 DNA sequence: TGTGCCAGCAGTTACGCGGCTAGCGGGAGGGGTGAGCAGTTCTTC. This rearrangement joins TRBV6-5 to TRBJ2-1; 12 bases are shared with TRBD2. The CDR3 runs to 15 residues. With 2 bases clipped from V and 9 bases from J, the junction kept 5 bases outside the gene matches. CDR1 is MNHEY, CDR2 SVGAGI, per germline.

The CDR3 region has the DNA TGTGCCAGCAGCCAGGGGACACCAACTAATGAAAAACTGTTTTTT. The encoded protein is CASSQGTPTNEKLFF. V gene TRBV3-1 (or the pseudogene TRBV3-2) combines with J gene TRBJ1-4, with TRBD1 as a possible D gene (6 bases). CDR3 length: 15 amino acids. The germline gives CDR1 LGHDT, CDR2 YNNKEL (reference sequence). Trimming stripped 3 bases from V and 0 bases from J, with 8 bases between.

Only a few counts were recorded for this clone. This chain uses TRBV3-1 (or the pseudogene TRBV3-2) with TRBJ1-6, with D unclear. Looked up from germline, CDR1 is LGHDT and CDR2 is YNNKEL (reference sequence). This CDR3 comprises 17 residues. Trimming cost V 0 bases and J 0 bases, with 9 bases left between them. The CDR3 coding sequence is TGTGCCAGCAGCCAAGACCCCCCGAGCTCCTATAATTCACCCCTCCACTTT. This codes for CASSQDPPSSYNSPLHF.

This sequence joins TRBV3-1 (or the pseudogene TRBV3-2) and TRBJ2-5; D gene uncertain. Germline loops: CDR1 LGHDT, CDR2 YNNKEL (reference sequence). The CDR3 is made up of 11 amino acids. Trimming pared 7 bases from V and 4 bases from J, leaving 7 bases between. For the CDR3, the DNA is TGTGCCAGCACGGCTAGAGAGACCCAGTACTTC. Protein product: CASTARETQYF.

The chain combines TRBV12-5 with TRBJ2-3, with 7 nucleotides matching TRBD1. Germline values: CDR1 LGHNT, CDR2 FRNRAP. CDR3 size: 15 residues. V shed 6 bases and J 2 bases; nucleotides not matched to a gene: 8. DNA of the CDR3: TGTGCTAGTGGCCACCGGGACAGAGCCACAGATACGCAGTATTTT. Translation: CASGHRDRATDTQYF.

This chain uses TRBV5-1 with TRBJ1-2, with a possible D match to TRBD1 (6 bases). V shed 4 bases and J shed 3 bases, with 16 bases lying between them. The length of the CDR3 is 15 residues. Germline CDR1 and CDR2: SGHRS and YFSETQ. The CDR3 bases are TGCGCCAGCAGCATCCTCGGACAGTTCGACTATGGCTACACCTTC. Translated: CASSILGQFDYGYTF.

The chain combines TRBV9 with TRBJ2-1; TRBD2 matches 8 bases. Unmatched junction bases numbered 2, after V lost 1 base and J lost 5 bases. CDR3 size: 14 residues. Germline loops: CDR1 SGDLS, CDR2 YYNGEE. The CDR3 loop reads CASSVLRGDNEQFF. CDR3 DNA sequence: TGTGCCAGCAGCGTATTGCGGGGGGACAATGAGCAGTTCTTC.